The subject of this entry is one TCR beta chain. The target of this receptor is not known. Qualities for individual bases were not recorded, and no much larger clone is one base off. The data originate from a study of cytomegalovirus exposure and HLA in healthy donors (dated by TCRdb to about 2017). About the investigation overall: In an earlier analysis of under 750 of the donors, around 290 Gb of sequence data and 100 million or so unique TCR beta sequences from 150 million to 200 million T cells were reported. Approximately 310 gigabases of sequencing data and 70 million to 100 million unique TCR sequences made up an early release that covered roughly 670 HLA-typed donors. Of the 300 to 400 genotyped donors, approximately 83% fell in the genetic ancestry cluster associated with self-reported Caucasian donors. The study was designed to test whether signatures of past pathogen exposure could be identified by cataloging public T cell receptors. The study profiled the T cell repertoires of hundreds of subjects by immunosequencing and related them to cytomegalovirus serostatus. Along with the roughly 670-subject first cohort, a separate validation cohort of over a hundred different subjects was used. To predict cytomegalovirus infection status, the study brought together high-throughput TCR immunosequencing, statistical association of individual TCRs with disease status, and machine learning. To study patterns of TCR occurrence, a later analysis re-analyzed previously published TCR beta repertoires from around 660 donors and added high-resolution HLA genotyping. Rather than using new phenotypic data, the later analysis identified candidate immune exposures from TCR beta sequences and from how often those sequences occurred across donors. To decide whether each TCR beta V gene segment behaved as functional or pseudogenic, an earlier analysis of 587 of the donors relied on high-throughput TCR beta sequencing. Donor age, sex, ethnicity and CMV serostatus were compiled alongside the repertoire data. A later genetic analysis used genome-wide SNP genotypes for 398 of the 666 donors, treating that subset as a discovery cohort. All discovery cohort repertoires had been generated using a single sequencing platform. Class I and class II HLA loci were covered by the typing at four-digit resolution. The number of donors typed differed by locus, with 629-630 for A, B, C, DRB1 and DQB1, around 500 for DQA1, nearly 610 for DPA1, and 472 for DPB1. Several DR-DQ haplotypes were treated as single units for association and clustering because of strong linkage in the cohort. Among roughly 400 genotyped donors of the cohort, an average of approximately 240,000 unique TCR beta nucleotide sequences were sequenced per donor, roughly a sixth of them non-productive.

The cohort was made up of approximately 700 healthy bone marrow donors. All cohort members were sampled while nominally healthy, although unrecorded immune exposures were likely present. The donor tested CMV seronegative, placing the donor among the 350 or so seronegative members of the cohort. Each donor provided a peripheral blood sample, and peripheral blood mononuclear cells were used for TCR beta sequencing. Genomic DNA extraction from the blood cell samples was performed with the Qiagen DNeasy Blood Extraction Kit. The library came from the immunoSEQ multiplex PCR assay. For the multiplex PCR, a mixture combining 60 forward primers for TCR Vbeta segments and 13 reverse primers for TCR Jbeta segments was used. A multiplex PCR assay on genomic DNA amplified the CDR3 region of rearranged TCR beta genes. On the Illumina HiSeq System, the amplified TCR beta libraries were sequenced as 87-base-pair reads. On the study's bioinformatics: A later analysis tallied roughly 78 million unique TCR beta chains across the 666 repertoires, and some 12 million of those chains were shared by two or more donors. To remove PCR and sequencing errors, raw reads were error-corrected and collapsed into unique sequences using a nearest-neighbor algorithm that merged closely related sequences. Alignment of CDR3 sequences to IMGT reference sequences was used to assign V, D and J gene segments. Each retained sequence needed at least a six-nucleotide match to both a V gene segment and a J gene segment. A rearrangement counted as productive if the CDR3 had no stop codons and remained in frame with V and J, and every other rearrangement counted as non-productive. CDR3 was defined by IMGT convention, running from the second conserved V-encoded cysteine to the conserved J-encoded phenylalanine. The earlier analysis of 587 of the donors excluded sequences that lacked an unambiguous match to a single V gene segment. In an earlier analysis of several hundred of the donors, V segments were called functional above 56.7% productive rearrangements and were called segregating when the between-donor standard deviation exceeded 5%. To diagnose cytomegalovirus status from the catalog of TCR beta chain sequences, a statistical classification framework was built. A later analysis assigned V and J genes by comparing TCR nucleotide sequences with IMGT/GENE-DB human TR gene sequences. A later analysis assigned CDR3 sequences and most-parsimonious VDJ recombination scenarios with the TCRdist pipeline. In a later analysis, each TCR beta chain was defined by its CDR3 amino acid sequence together with its V-gene family, and reads without a unique V-gene family were excluded. As a way to deal with suspected cross-contamination and a sequencing artifact, a later analysis dropped 592 nucleotide sequences that were highly shared and had low generation probability. In a later analysis, a clonal expansion index for each public chain was calculated from normalized within-repertoire ranks of inferred template counts. In a later analysis, generation probabilities were computed using a VDJ recombination model fitted to out-of-frame rearrangements, and the results were checked against IGoR. A later analysis scored TCR-TCR, TCR-HLA and TCR-CMV co-occurrence with hypergeometric tests, applying a repertoire-size bias correction to TCR pairs. A later analysis estimated false discovery rates by permuting HLA or CMV assignments 20 times. A later analysis grouped co-occurring TCRs with DBSCAN, adding TCRdist sequence similarity when clustering within HLA-allele-positive subsets. Co-occurrence clustering excluded repertoires with fewer than 30,000 or more than 120,000 public chains, plus five with anomalous nucleotide sharing. TCRdb took this table from immuneACCESS and kept in-frame rearrangements with V and J called. Such tables lack part of the clones; where checked against another copy, unresolved V genes explain under half of the gap, and the rest is unexplained. D and trimming were read from the DNA, whereas the V and J calls and clone size are those reported in that table. For this sample the table gives under 55,000 clones, of which about three quarters were detected only once. 2.5% to 3% of the sample comes from the top ten.

The paper's findings and limits, for the study overall: In a later analysis, the rate of TCR association differed among HLA loci, with DRB1 alleles having the most associated TCRs and HLA-C alleles having the fewest. Only TCR beta chains were sequenced in this cohort, and the absence of alpha or paired-chain data limited detectable features. According to a later genetic analysis, donors in an Asian-associated ancestry cluster had fewer N-insertions in productive TCRs than the approximately 630-donor mean. Correlated functional status among segregating V segments might be attributable to linkage disequilibrium, but an unknown experimental factor could not be ruled out. The authors suggested that the approach could potentially be generalized to other disease states and immunological phenotypes. According to a later analysis, most CMV-associated TCR beta chains appeared to be HLA-restricted, and the HLA associations seemed to be driven largely by CMV exposure. CMV serostatus was the only immune exposure information available for the cohort. Presence/absence analyses assumed roughly uniform sequencing depth across donors, an assumption that may not hold. In vitro tests confirmed that a few of the cytomegalovirus-associated TCR beta chains recognize cytomegalovirus antigens. In a later analysis, HLA-associated TCR beta chains were found to be more clonally expanded and to have lower generation probabilities than equally common non-associated chains. An association between a missense DCLRE1C variant and V-gene and J-gene trimming of TCR beta chains was found in a later genetic analysis and replicated in an independent cohort. The earlier analysis of 587 of the donors excluded seventeen rarely observed V segments, including chromosome 9 orphons, because counts were too low. In both the original and validation cohorts, the classifier was reported to diagnose cytomegalovirus status with high specificity and sensitivity. Because HLA typing was missing for some donors at each locus, association tests included only the typed subset. Broadly in line with IMGT annotations, most TCR beta V segments showed up in productive rearrangements about 87% or about 30% of the time in an earlier analysis of 450 to 750 of the donors. Across donors, most TCR sequences were observed very rarely, whereas some public TCRs were present in many individuals. Assigning TCR associations to individual alleles was difficult when HLA alleles, especially DR and DQ, strongly co-occurred. A total of fewer than 200 TCR beta chains were listed by the study as associated with cytomegalovirus. A cluster of highly shared sequence variants was judged likely to be a technical artifact of the sequencing pipeline. In a later analysis, several top co-occurrence clusters were reported to appear linked to parvovirus B19, influenza, CMV and Epstein-Barr virus. In a later analysis, 15,000 to 20,000 TCR beta sequences were associated with specific HLA alleles at a false discovery rate of 0.05. A further reported finding was that TCR beta sequences accurately predicted the HLA-A and HLA-B alleles for most subjects in the first cohort.

Sequencing input: PBMCs. The sequence was obtained from a man aged 18 to 35 in good health and CMV-seronegative.

The CDR3 protein: CAWSGGSGYNEQFF. At the DNA level, the sequence is TGTGCCTGGAGTGGAGGGTCAGGTTACAATGAGCAGTTCTTC. The chain couples TRBV30 to TRBJ2-1, and the D gene may be TRBD2, 5 bases matching. Cut back by 1 base and 4 bases, the V and J ends lie 11 bases apart. The CDR3 starts with the cysteine, ends with the phenylalanine, and has 14 residues. Only the CDR3 DNA is retained, 42 bases long and in frame from the first base. Per the germline V gene (reference sequence), GTSNPN is the CDR1 and SVGIG is the CDR2.